This T cell receptor beta chain emerged from a study of T cell responses to AZD1222 COVID-19 vaccine. For the study at large: Second-dose groups at about 4 or about 12 weeks were pooled.

This CDR3 comprises 18 residues. Germline V CDR1 and CDR2: MGHRA, YSYEKL. V lost 0 bases, J lost 2 bases, and 17 bases lay in between. Broader study findings: The repertoires were collected only after the peak T cell response. White British donors predominated, females outnumbered males, and clonal diversity was possibly underestimated. Increased Spike-specific TCR breadth and depth were observed after two AZD1222 doses.

Concerning this clone itself: Its antigen is still unknown.

Some clones are missing from TCRdb's copy, which holds only in-frame ones; the method was immunoSEQ multiplex PCR. The sample records around 180,000 clones, almost 90% being singletons. The clonotype comes from an adult in good health. The sequenced sample was peripheral blood, obtained on day 0 of AZD1222 vaccination. The rearrangement links TRBV4-1 to TRBJ2-1; the D is unclear. CDR3 amino acids: CASSQEINRAYPYNEQFF. The CDR3 DNA is TGCGCCAGCAGCCAAGAAATCAATAGAGCCTACCCCTACAATGAGCAGTTCTTC.